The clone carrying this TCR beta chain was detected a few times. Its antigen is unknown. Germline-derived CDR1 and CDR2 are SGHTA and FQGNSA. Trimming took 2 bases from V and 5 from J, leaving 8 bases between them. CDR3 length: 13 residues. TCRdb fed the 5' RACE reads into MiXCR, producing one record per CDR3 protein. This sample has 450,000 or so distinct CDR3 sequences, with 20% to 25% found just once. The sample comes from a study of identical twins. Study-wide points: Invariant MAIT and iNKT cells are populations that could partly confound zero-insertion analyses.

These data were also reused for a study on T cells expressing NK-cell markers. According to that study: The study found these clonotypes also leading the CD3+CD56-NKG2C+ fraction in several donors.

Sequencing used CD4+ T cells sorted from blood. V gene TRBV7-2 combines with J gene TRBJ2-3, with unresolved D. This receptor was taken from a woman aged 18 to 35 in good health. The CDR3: CASSLLYRDTQYF. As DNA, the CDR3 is TGTGCCAGCAGCTTATTATACCGAGATACGCAGTATTTT.